These 4 T cell receptor beta chains were all obtained from the same sample, sequenced in a study of T cell changes during pregnancy in multiple sclerosis. TCRdb's copy holds only in-frame clones and misses some; the assay was immunoSEQ multiplex PCR. The sample holds 35,000 to 55,000 clones, about nine tenths seen once. Specimen: CD4+ T cells from peripheral blood mononuclear cells, collected after pregnancy. Receptors originate from a female donor with multiple sclerosis, enrolled in a pregnancy study.

The chain recombines TRBV6-1 with TRBJ1-1; unclear D gene. This CDR3 is built from 13 residues. The germline gives CDR1 MNHNS, CDR2 SASEGT. V was pared by 8 bases and J by 7 bases, with 17 bases between. The CDR3 reads CASATTRFHEAFF. The CDR3 coding sequence is TGTGCCAGCGCTACCACCCGATTCCATGAAGCTTTCTTT.

V gene TRBV30 combines with J gene TRBJ1-1, with a weak D call TRBD1 (6 bases). The CDR3 is 14 amino acids. V lost 6 bases and J 5 bases, leaving 19 bases between the germline ends. Germline V gene sequence: CDR1 GTSNPN, CDR2 SVGIG (reference sequence). CDR3 sequence (DNA): TGTGCCTGCGACCGGACAGCTATAAGGACTGAAGCTTTCTTT. The encoded protein is CACDRTAIRTEAFF. The full variable domain, in which reference TRBV30 and TRBJ1-1 provide the parts outside the CDR3, is SQTIHQWPATLVQPVGSPLSLECTVEGTSNPNLYWYRQAAGRGLQLLFYSVGIGQISSEVPQNLSASRPQDRQFILSSKKLLLSDSGFYLCACDRTAIRTEAFFGQGTRLTVV.

J is TRBJ2-5 and V is TRBV4-1, with a tentative D call TRBD1 (7 bases). V was trimmed by 2 bases and J by 5 bases, leaving 21 bases between them. The CDR3 sequence is 17 residues long. The V gene's germline CDR1 is MGHRA and CDR2 YSYEKL. The CDR3 sequence: CASSQTPQGGLGETQYF. The CDR3 region has the DNA TGCGCCAGCAGCCAAACTCCTCAGGGGGGACTGGGTGAGACCCAGTACTTC.

This clone was detected once. The chain uses TRBV4-2 and TRBJ2-5; 7 bases line up with TRBD2. V shed 2 bases, J shed 1 base, and the junction held 4 bases outside the gene matches. CDR1 is LGHNA, CDR2 YNFKEQ, per germline. The CDR3 runs to 15 residues. The CDR3 region has the DNA TGTGCCAGCAGCCAAACCGCTAGCGGCCAAGAGACCCAGTACTTC. It specifies CASSQTASGQETQYF.